These 21 T cell receptor beta chains came from one sample sequenced in a study of T cells in Graves' hyperthyroidism and ophthalmopathy. The TCR beta CDR3 regions underwent amplification using RNA transcripts as the source. Primed by the HTBI set, a first-round RT-PCR was run on the TCR CDR3. One entry per CDR3 protein, called by TCRdb with MiXCR from the multiplex PCR reads. The table records some 350,000 distinct CDR3 sequences, roughly 19% of them present only once. Material for sequencing was blood. Receptors were obtained from a woman between 18 and 30 years old with Graves' hyperthyroidism.

This clonotype has at least ten counts. The gene calls are TRBV28 and TRBJ1-2; 7 bases are shared with TRBD1. Trimming cost V 1 base and J 2 bases; bases outside gene matches: 4. The CDR3 covers 15 residues. The germline V gene has CDR1 MDHEN and CDR2 SYDVKM. The CDR3 DNA reads as TGTGCCAGCAGTTTATTGGCAGGGGGGAACTATGGCTACACCTTC. It specifies CASSLLAGGNYGYTF.

The V and J genes are TRBV6-5 and TRBJ2-3, with 16 nucleotides matching TRBD2. Germline-derived CDR1 and CDR2 are MNHEY and SVGAGI. V was pared by 7 bases and J by 2 bases, with 15 bases of the junction left unmatched. The CDR3 loop spans 20 amino acids. The CDR3 DNA sequence: TGTGCCAGCAAATCCAGCGGAGGGACTAGCGGGGGGGCTATCACAGATACGCAGTATTTT. Protein product: CASKSSGGTSGGAITDTQYF.

This clonotype was seen a handful of times. The genes are TRBV7-2 and TRBJ2-5, with TRBD2 identical over 14 bases. J was trimmed by 4 bases and V by 0 bases; bases with no gene match: 7. This CDR3 is 18 amino acids long. Germline-derived CDR1 and CDR2 are SGHTA and FQGNSA. This CDR3 reads CASSLARRLAGGRETQYF. The CDR3 DNA reads TGTGCCAGCAGCTTAGCGCGAAGACTAGCGGGGGGGCGAGAGACCCAGTACTTC.

The chain couples TRBV12-3 or TRBV12-4 to TRBJ2-7; perhaps TRBD1 as D (5 bases). Trimming took 8 bases from V and 2 from J, leaving 16 bases between them. The CDR3 consists of 14 residues. The CDR3 here is CASSPGHPTYEQYF. The DNA of the CDR3 is TGTGCCAGCTCACCCGGACACCCCACCTACGAGCAGTACTTC.

This clonotype has at least ten counts. The chain employs TRBV2 and TRBJ1-2, with D unresolved. Per germline, CDR1 SNHLY and CDR2 FYNNEI. With 2 bases removed from V and 6 bases from J, the gap between germline ends came to 7 bases. CDR3 size: 12 residues. CDR3 DNA sequence: TGTGCCAGCAGTGAAAATGCAGATGGCTACACCTTC. Its translation: CASSENADGYTF.

This clonotype was observed at least ten times. The genes are TRBV12-3 or TRBV12-4 and TRBJ2-2; a possible D gene is TRBD2 (5 bases). V dropped 7 bases and J dropped 13 bases, with 22 bases sitting between them. The CDR3 is made up of 14 amino acids. The CDR3 loop is CASTPGLRPGWLFF. The CDR3, as DNA: TGTGCCAGCACCCCGGGGTTGCGGCCGGGGTGGCTGTTTTTT.

The chain carries TRBV12-3 or TRBV12-4 and TRBJ2-2, with 10 bases that match TRBD1. With 5 bases clipped from V and 7 bases from J, the junction kept 7 bases outside the gene matches. CDR3 length: 15 residues. CDR3 amino acids: CASSRDRGLIGELFF. The CDR3 DNA follows: TGTGCCAGCAGTCGGGACAGGGGACTCATCGGGGAGCTGTTTTTT.

This clonotype was counted ten times or more. The rearrangement uses TRBV7-9 and TRBJ1-2; maybe TRBD1 (5 bases). The germline V and J ends were trimmed by 5 bases and 4 bases, with 14 bases remaining between them. CDR1 is SEHNR and CDR2 is FQNEAQ in the germline V gene (reference sequence). CDR3 length: 14 residues. The CDR3 DNA reads TGTGCCAGCAGCCCAAAAGAGGGGTCCTATGGCTACACCTTC. Translated, it gives CASSPKEGSYGYTF. Variable domain in full (rest from reference TRBV7-9 and TRBJ1-2): DTGVSQNPRHKITKRGQNVTFRCDPISEHNRLYWYRQTLGQGPEFLTYFQNEAQLEKSRLLSDRFSAERPKGSFSTLEIQRTEQGDSAMYLCASSPKEGSYGYTFGSGTRLTVV.

This clonotype was counted many times. The chain links TRBV7-8 to TRBJ2-5; possibly TRBD1 for D (6 bases). Between the trimmed V and J ends, which lost 7 bases and 2 bases, there was a span of 14 bases. The CDR3 totals 14 residues. Germline loops: CDR1 SGHVS, CDR2 FQNEAQ. CDR3 coding DNA: TGTGCCAGCACCCGGACGAGGGGGCAAGAGACCCAGTACTTC. As protein: CASTRTRGQETQYF.

V is TRBV18 and J is TRBJ2-7, with D perhaps TRBD1 or TRBD2 (5 bases each). This CDR3 is 13 amino acids long. CDR1 KGHSH and CDR2 LQKENI come from the germline V gene. V was clipped by 1 base and J by 4 bases, with 8 bases between them. In DNA form, the CDR3 reads TGTGCCAGCTCACCACTGGGGGAGTACGAGCAGTACTTC. This gives the protein CASSPLGEYEQYF.

This clonotype occurred many times. The V call is TRBV15, the J call TRBJ1-1; 11 bases are a match to TRBD1. V shed 5 bases and J 3 bases; nucleotides not matched to a gene: 5. This CDR3 has 15 residues. From germline, CDR1 is LNHNV and CDR2 YYDKDF (reference sequence). This CDR3 is CATSGGQGADTEAFF. In DNA, the CDR3 is TGTGCCACCAGCGGTGGACAGGGGGCCGACACTGAAGCTTTCTTT.

This clonotype was detected many times. The rearrangement links TRBV7-9 to TRBJ1-2; D is ambiguous. With 0 bases removed from V and 2 bases from J, the gap between germline ends came to 10 bases. Germline values: CDR1 SEHNR, CDR2 FQNEAQ (reference sequence). The CDR3 runs 15 residues. As DNA, the CDR3 is TGTGCCAGCAGCTTAGCTCTCGGCCAGAACTATGGCTACACCTTC. Its protein is CASSLALGQNYGYTF.

The rearrangement links TRBV6-5 to TRBJ2-5, with 10 bases identical to TRBD1. The CDR3 runs to 14 residues. The germline V gene has CDR1 MNHEY and CDR2 SVGAGI. Trimming at V came to 4 bases and at J to 5 bases, leaving 4 bases not matched to a gene. CDR3 nucleotides: TGTGCCAGCAGTTGGACAGGGGGGACGGAGACCCAGTACTTC. As protein: CASSWTGGTETQYF.

This clonotype was detected many times. The chain uses TRBV20-1 and TRBJ1-2; TRBD1 matches 7 bases. This CDR3 has 16 residues. The germline CDR1 and CDR2 sequences are DFQATT and SNEGSKA (reference sequence). J gave up 4 bases and V 0 bases, and 11 bases lay outside the gene matches. CDR3 sequence: CSAREGGQHWGYGYTF. The CDR3 DNA reads TGCAGTGCTAGAGAGGGGGGACAGCACTGGGGCTATGGCTACACCTTC.

Many counts were recorded for this clonotype. The chain is built from TRBV10-3 and TRBJ2-7, with D perhaps TRBD2 (5 bases). The germline gives CDR1 ENHRY, CDR2 SYGVKD. Trimming left V 8 bases short and J 7 bases short, with 15 bases between. The CDR3 spans 12 residues. The DNA of the CDR3 is TGTGCCATCTCGAGCCCCGGGGAAGAGCAGTACTTC. Amino acids: CAISSPGEEQYF.

J is TRBJ2-5 and V is TRBV3-1; 9 bases match TRBD2. V lost 1 base, J lost 4 bases, and 7 bases stayed unmatched. CDR1 and CDR2 (germline): LGHDT, YNNKEL (reference sequence). The CDR3 consists of 16 residues. CDR3 residues: CASSQGGGGAAETQYF. The CDR3 bases are TGTGCCAGCAGCCAAGGGGGCGGGGGGGCCGCAGAGACCCAGTACTTC.

The DNA of the CDR3 is TGTGCCAGCAGCTTACGTCTAGCGGGGGGGGAGGACAAAAACATTCAGTACTTC. This translates into CASSLRLAGGEDKNIQYF. The chain has TRBV11-2 and TRBJ2-4; 12 bases are shared with TRBD2. Germline CDR1 is SGHAT and CDR2 is FQNNGV. This CDR3 contains 18 residues. V shed 2 bases and J 3 bases; nucleotides not matched to a gene: 8.

Many counts were recorded for this clonotype. The chain links TRBV6-1 to TRBJ1-2; D is unclear. The CDR3 length is 16 residues. Germline V gene sequence: CDR1 MNHNS, CDR2 SASEGT. V lost 5 bases and J lost 2, with 18 bases in between. The CDR3 protein is CASSPGGSPGNYGYTF. Written as DNA, the CDR3 is TGTGCCAGCAGTCCGGGCGGGTCTCCGGGAAACTATGGCTACACCTTC.

In this sample, this clonotype turned up many times. The CDR3 DNA reads as TGTGCCAGCAGTCGCTCCAACTACGAGCAGTACTTC. Its translation: CASSRSNYEQYF. V and J are TRBV28 and TRBJ2-7; D is undetermined. Per germline, CDR1 MDHEN and CDR2 SYDVKM. This CDR3 has 12 amino acids. V was cut by 5 bases and J by 3 bases, with 8 bases left in between.

At least ten counts were recorded for this clonotype. The chain uses TRBV7-3 and TRBJ2-2; tentatively, D is TRBD1 or TRBD2 (7 bases each). The CDR3 contains 16 residues. CDR1 SGHTA and CDR2 FQGTGA come from the germline V gene. With 5 bases removed from V and 4 bases from J, the gap between germline ends came to 17 bases. In nucleotides, the CDR3 is TGTGCCAGCAGCCCAGGGGGGGGACACCTCACCGGGGAGCTGTTTTTT. Translation: CASSPGGGHLTGELFF.

There are a few counts of this clonotype. The chain couples TRBV20-1 to TRBJ1-6; D not resolved. Germline V gene data show CDR1 as DFQATT and CDR2 as SNEGSKA (reference sequence). V shed 3 bases and J shed 13 bases, with 16 bases lying between them. The CDR3 is made up of 13 amino acids. The CDR3 DNA sequence: TGCAGTGCTAGGGGCCAGGCCGGGGAGCCCCTCCACTTT. Its translation: CSARGQAGEPLHF.